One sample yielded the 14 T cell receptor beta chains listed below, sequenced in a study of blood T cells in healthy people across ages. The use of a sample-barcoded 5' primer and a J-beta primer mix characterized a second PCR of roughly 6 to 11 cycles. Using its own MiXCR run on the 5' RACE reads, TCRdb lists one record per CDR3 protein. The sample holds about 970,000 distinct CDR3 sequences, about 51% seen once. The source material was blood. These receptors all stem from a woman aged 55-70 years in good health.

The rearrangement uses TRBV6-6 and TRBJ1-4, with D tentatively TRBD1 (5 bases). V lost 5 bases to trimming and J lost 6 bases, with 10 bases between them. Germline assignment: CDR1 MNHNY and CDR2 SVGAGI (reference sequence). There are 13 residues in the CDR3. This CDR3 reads CASSHRTHEKLFF. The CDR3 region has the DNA TGTGCCAGCAGTCACAGGACGCATGAAAAACTGTTTTTT.

The CDR3 here is CASSLSGRGHHNEQYF. DNA of the CDR3: TGTGCCAGCAGTTTGAGCGGGAGAGGGCACCACAATGAGCAGTACTTC. The genes are TRBV12-3 or TRBV12-4 and TRBJ2-5; 8 bases map to TRBD2. There are 16 residues in the CDR3. With 3 bases clipped from V and 11 bases from J, the junction kept 17 bases outside the gene matches.

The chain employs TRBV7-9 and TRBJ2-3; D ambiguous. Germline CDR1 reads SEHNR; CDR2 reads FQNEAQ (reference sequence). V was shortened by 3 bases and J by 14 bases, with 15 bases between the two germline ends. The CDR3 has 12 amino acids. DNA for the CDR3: TGTGCCAGCAGCTTCCCAGGACGCCCGTGGTATTTT. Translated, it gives CASSFPGRPWYF.

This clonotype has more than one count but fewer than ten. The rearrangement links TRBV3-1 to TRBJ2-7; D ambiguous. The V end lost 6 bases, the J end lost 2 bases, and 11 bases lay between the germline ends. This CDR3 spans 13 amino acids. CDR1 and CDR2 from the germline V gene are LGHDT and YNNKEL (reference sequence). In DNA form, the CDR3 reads TGTGCCAGCAGAGACGGCGTTACCTACGAGCAGTACTTC. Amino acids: CASRDGVTYEQYF.

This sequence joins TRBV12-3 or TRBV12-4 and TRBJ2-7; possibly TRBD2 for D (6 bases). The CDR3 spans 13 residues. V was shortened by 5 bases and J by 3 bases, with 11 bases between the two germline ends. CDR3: CASSAGTLYEQYF. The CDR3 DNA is TGTGCCAGCAGTGCCGGGACTCTCTACGAGCAGTACTTC.

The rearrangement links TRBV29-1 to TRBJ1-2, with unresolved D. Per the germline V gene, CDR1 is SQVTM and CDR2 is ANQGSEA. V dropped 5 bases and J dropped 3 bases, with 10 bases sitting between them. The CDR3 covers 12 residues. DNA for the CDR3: TGCAGCGTTTCAGCCGTTGACTATGGCTACACCTTC. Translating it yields CSVSAVDYGYTF. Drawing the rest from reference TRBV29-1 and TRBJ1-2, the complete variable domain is SAVISQKPSRDICQRGTSLTIQCQVDSQVTMMFWYRQQPGQSLTLIATANQGSEATYESGFVIDKFPISRPNLTFSTLTVSNMSPEDSSIYLCSVSAVDYGYTFGSGTRLTVV.

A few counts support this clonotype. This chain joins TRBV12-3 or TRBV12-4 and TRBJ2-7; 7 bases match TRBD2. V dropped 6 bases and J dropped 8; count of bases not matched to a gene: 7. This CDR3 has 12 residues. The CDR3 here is CASSSRLAQQYF. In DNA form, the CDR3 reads TGTGCCAGCAGCTCTAGACTAGCCCAGCAGTACTTC.

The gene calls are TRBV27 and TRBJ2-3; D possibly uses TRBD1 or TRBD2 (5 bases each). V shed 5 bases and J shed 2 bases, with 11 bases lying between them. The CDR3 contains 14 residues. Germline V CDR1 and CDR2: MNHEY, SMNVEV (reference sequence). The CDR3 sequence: CASSPWDDTDTQYF. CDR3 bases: TGTGCCAGCAGTCCCTGGGACGACACAGATACGCAGTATTTT.

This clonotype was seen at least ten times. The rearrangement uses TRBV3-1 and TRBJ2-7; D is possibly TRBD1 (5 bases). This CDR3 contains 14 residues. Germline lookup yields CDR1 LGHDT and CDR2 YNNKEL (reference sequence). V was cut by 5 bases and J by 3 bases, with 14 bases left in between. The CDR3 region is CASSYSYDSYEQYF. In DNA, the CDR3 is TGTGCCAGCAGCTACTCTTACGACAGCTACGAGCAGTACTTC.

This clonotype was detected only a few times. The chain's CDR3 is CATSRGGDSGYEQYF. The CDR3, as DNA: TGTGCCACCAGCAGAGGCGGGGATTCGGGATACGAGCAGTACTTC. The chain is built from TRBV15 and TRBJ2-5, with a possible D match to TRBD2 (6 bases). With the DNA end fitting TRBJ2-7 better, the J assignment may be wrong. There are 15 residues in the CDR3. CDR1 and CDR2 (germline): LNHNV, YYDKDF (reference sequence).

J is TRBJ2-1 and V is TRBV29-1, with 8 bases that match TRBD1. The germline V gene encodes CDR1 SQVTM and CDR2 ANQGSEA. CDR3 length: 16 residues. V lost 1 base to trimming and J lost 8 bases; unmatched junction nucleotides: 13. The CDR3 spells CSVEGSGTGRFDEQFF. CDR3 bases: TGCAGCGTTGAAGGGTCCGGGACAGGAAGATTCGATGAGCAGTTCTTC.

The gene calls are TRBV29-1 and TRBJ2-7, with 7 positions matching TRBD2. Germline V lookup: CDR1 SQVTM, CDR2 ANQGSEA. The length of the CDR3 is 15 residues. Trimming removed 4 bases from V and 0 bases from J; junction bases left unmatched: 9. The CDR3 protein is CSVGDSAGASYEQYF. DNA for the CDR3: TGCAGCGTTGGAGATTCGGCGGGAGCCTCCTACGAGCAGTACTTC.

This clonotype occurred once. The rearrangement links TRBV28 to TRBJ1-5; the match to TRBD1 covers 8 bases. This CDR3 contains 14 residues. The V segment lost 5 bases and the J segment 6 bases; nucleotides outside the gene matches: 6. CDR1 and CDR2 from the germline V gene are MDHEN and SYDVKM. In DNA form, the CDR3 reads TGTGCCAGCAGTACTGGGACAGGTTCTCAGCCCCAGCATTTT. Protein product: CASSTGTGSQPQHF.

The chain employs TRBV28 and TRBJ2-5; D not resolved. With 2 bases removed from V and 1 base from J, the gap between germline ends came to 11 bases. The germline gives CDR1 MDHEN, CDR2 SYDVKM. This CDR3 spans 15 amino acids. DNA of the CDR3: TGTGCCAGCAGTTTACAGGAGCCTATCCAAGAGACCCAGTACTTC. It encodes CASSLQEPIQETQYF.